This TCR beta chain derives from a study of T cells in Graves' hyperthyroidism and ophthalmopathy. V shed 3 bases and J 5 bases; nucleotides not matched to a gene: 9. The CDR3 has 14 residues. Germline V gene sequence: CDR1 DFQATT, CDR2 SNEGSKA (reference sequence). TCR beta CDR3 region amplification was performed from RNA transcripts. The HTBI primer set served for first-round RT-PCR of the TCR CDR3. MiXCR, run by TCRdb on the multiplex PCR reads, gives a single entry per CDR3 protein. The table records 350,000 to 450,000 distinct CDR3 sequences, around 13% of them present only once. This clonotype was seen at least ten times.

The source material was blood. The chain joins TRBV20-1 to TRBJ2-7; 8 nucleotides line up with TRBD2. The receptor was isolated from a woman in her fifties or sixties with Graves' hyperthyroidism. The DNA for the CDR3 is TGCAGTGCTAGTAAAGCGGGAGTAGGCAACGAGCAGTACTTC. Encoded protein: CSASKAGVGNEQYF.